This T cell receptor beta chain was retrieved from a study of T cell responses to AZD1222 COVID-19 vaccine. Study overall: Second doses were pooled across both intervals (about 4 or about 12 weeks).

V lost 0 bases, J lost 2 bases, and 14 bases lay in between. Germline assignment: CDR1 MGHRA and CDR2 YSYEKL. The CDR3 is 16 amino acids. Sequencing was performed with immunoSEQ multiplex PCR; in TCRdb, only in-frame clones are kept and a portion is missing. Here the sample spans approximately 150,000 clones, over 90% being singletons. Study-level findings and limits: Receipt of two AZD1222 doses was followed by a rise in Spike-specific TCR breadth and depth. Within unmutated variant regions lay the reported targets of nearly half of spike-specific TCRs. No repertoire was sampled before or during the peak T cell response, only after it.

As to this clone: No antigen is known for it.

The input for sequencing was peripheral blood, taken on day 0 of AZD1222 vaccination. This TCR derives from an adult in good health. V usage is TRBV4-1 and J usage is TRBJ2-7, with D maybe TRBD1 (6 bases). CDR3 in amino acids: CASSQDLAGDPYEQYF. CDR3 nucleotides: TGCGCCAGCAGCCAAGATCTGGCAGGGGACCCCTACGAGCAGTACTTC.